The 20 T cell receptor beta chains presented below share a single source sample, sequenced in a study of CD8+ T cells in alopecia areata. Noted treatment: oral pan-JAK inhibitor, 5-10 mg twice daily. TCR sequencing used cDNA made by reverse transcription of extracted RNA. Sequencing used immunoSEQ multiplex PCR; TCRdb keeps in-frame clones, though not all of them. The repertoire has some 180,000 clones, about 53% of them found once; the top ten carry 11%. Specimen: CD8+ T cells sorted from blood, collected at week 24, from a patient treated with tofacitinib. The receptors here all came from a human donor with alopecia areata.

V and J are TRBV11-1 and TRBJ2-7, with D unresolved. Trimming took off 3 bases at V and 3 bases at J, with 9 bases between the two ends. Per the germline V gene, CDR1 is SGHAT and CDR2 is FQDESV (reference sequence). This CDR3 has 13 amino acids. The CDR3 coding sequence is TGTGCCAGCAGCTTCGCAGAAAACTACGAGCAGTACTTC. This encodes CASSFAENYEQYF.

V is TRBV29-1 and J is TRBJ2-7; TRBD2 aligns across 11 bases. Germline-derived CDR1 and CDR2 are SQVTM and ANQGSEA. The CDR3 extends over 18 amino acids. V lost 1 base and J lost 4; bases outside the gene matches: 15. The CDR3 region has the DNA TGCAGCGTTGAAGGCTTTATGGGTCGGACTAGCGGGCAATACGAGCAGTACTTC. It is translated as CSVEGFMGRTSGQYEQYF.

This clone was seen a handful of times. The sample has other DNA sequences that encode this CDR3 too. The chain is built from TRBV29-1 and TRBJ2-7; 8 bases fit TRBD2. CDR1 and CDR2 from the germline V gene are SQVTM and ANQGSEA. CDR3 length: 12 amino acids. With V trimmed by 4 bases and J by 4 bases, 3 bases remained unmatched. CDR3 sequence reads: CSVVGGGYEQYF. CDR3 DNA: TGCAGCGTTGTGGGCGGGGGGTACGAGCAGTACTTC.

The rearrangement links TRBV9 to TRBJ2-1; D uncertain. The germline gives CDR1 SGDLS, CDR2 YYNGEE. Trimming left V 4 bases short and J 4 bases short, with 3 bases between. This CDR3 is 11 amino acids long. CDR3 coding DNA: TGTGCCAGCAGCCTATACAATGAGCAGTTCTTC. Residues: CASSLYNEQFF.

This chain uses TRBV9 with TRBJ2-1, with D perhaps given as TRBD1 or TRBD2 (6 bases each). Germline-derived CDR1 and CDR2 are SGDLS and YYNGEE. This CDR3 comprises 16 residues. With 4 bases removed from V and 2 bases from J, the gap between germline ends came to 16 bases. CDR3 bases: TGTGCCAGCAGCCCTCGCCCGGGGGCCACCTACAATGAGCAGTTCTTC. Translation: CASSPRPGATYNEQFF.

This clone was picked up a small number of times. The J gene is TRBJ1-1, the V gene TRBV4-1; D is unclear. V dropped 0 bases and J dropped 0 bases, with 2 bases sitting between them. This CDR3 spans 13 amino acids. Germline lookup yields CDR1 MGHRA and CDR2 YSYEKL. The CDR3 sequence is CASSQEVNTEAFF. The CDR3 DNA reads as TGCGCCAGCAGCCAAGAGGTGAACACTGAAGCTTTCTTT.

This clone has a handful of counts. This specimen includes other DNA sequences encoding the same CDR3. DNA for the CDR3: TGCGCCAGCAGCCAAGACGGTGGGTACGAGCAGTACTTC. It encodes CASSQDGGYEQYF. The chain uses TRBV4-3 and TRBJ2-7; D not resolved. Germline lookup yields CDR1 LGHNA and CDR2 YSLEER. The CDR3 has 13 residues. V lost 0 bases and J lost 4, with 7 bases in between.

The chain is built from TRBV7-7 and TRBJ2-2, with 7 bases matching TRBD1. The V segment lost 4 bases and the J segment 0 bases; nucleotides outside the gene matches: 2. In germline, CDR1 is SSHAT, CDR2 FNYEAQ (reference sequence). This CDR3 is built from 15 residues. DNA of the CDR3: TGTGCCAGCAGCTCTGGACAGGCGAACACCGGGGAGCTGTTTTTT. Its protein product is CASSSGQANTGELFF.

The rearrangement joins TRBV7-2 to TRBJ1-2, with D possibly matching TRBD1 (6 bases). This CDR3 has 15 amino acids. Germline V CDR1 and CDR2: SGHTA, FQGNSA. Deletions cut 5 bases from V and 0 bases from J, with 13 bases between. The CDR3 DNA reads as TGTGCCAGCAGCGCCGATACAGGGTCTAACTATGGCTACACCTTC. Its protein is CASSADTGSNYGYTF.

The gene calls are TRBV5-6 and TRBJ2-7; tentatively, D is TRBD1 or TRBD2 (5 bases each). V dropped 1 base and J dropped 0 bases, with 8 bases sitting between them. CDR1 is SGHDT and CDR2 is YYEEEE in the germline V gene. The CDR3 covers 14 residues. DNA for the CDR3: TGTGCCAGCAGCTTGAATGGGGGCTCCTACGAGCAGTACTTC. Translation: CASSLNGGSYEQYF.

V is TRBV28 and J is TRBJ1-5; 9 bases line up with TRBD1. The germline V gene encodes CDR1 MDHEN and CDR2 SYDVKM. The junction had 3 bases not matched to a gene; V was cut back by 3 bases and J by 6 bases. The CDR3 is 14 amino acids. The CDR3 sequence: CASSLDRGFQPQHF. CDR3 DNA: TGTGCCAGCAGTTTGGACAGGGGTTTTCAGCCCCAGCATTTT.

Turning to this clone: Its ends do not fully match the called genes, so a read error is possible. Other DNA sequences in the same sample also yield this CDR3. CDR3 sequence reads: CASSLGSSYEQYF. DNA for the CDR3: TGCGCCAGCAGTTTGGGGAGCTCCTACGAGCAGTACTTC. The rearrangement uses TRBV5-1 and TRBJ2-7; possibly TRBD2 for D (5 bases). CDR1 and CDR2 (germline): SGHRS, YFSETQ. This CDR3 contains 13 residues.

This chain joins TRBV14 and TRBJ1-4, with D unclear. Germline CDR1 and CDR2: SGHDN and FVKESK. Between the trimmed V and J ends, which lost 1 base and 8 bases, there was a span of 14 bases. The CDR3 extends over 15 amino acids. CDR3 nucleotide sequence: TGTGCCAGCAGCCAAGTTCGTTTTTCGGGCGAAAAACTGTTTTTT. The encoded protein is CASSQVRFSGEKLFF. The variable domain in full, completed from reference TRBV14 and TRBJ1-4, reads EAGVTQFPSHSVIEKGQTVTLRCDPISGHDNLYWYRRVMGKEIKFLLHFVKESKQDESGMPNNRFLAERTGGTYSTLKVQPAELEDSGVYFCASSQVRFSGEKLFFGSGTQLSVL.

V is TRBV19 and J is TRBJ1-5; D not certain. The length of the CDR3 is 15 residues. Trimming removed 3 bases at V and 2 bases at J, with 11 bases between. From germline, CDR1 is LNHDA and CDR2 SQIVND (reference sequence). The CDR3 region has the DNA TGTGCCAGTAGTATTGTGCCAGTGGGCAATCAGCCCCAGCATTTT. It yields the protein CASSIVPVGNQPQHF.

Remarks on this clone: Other DNA sequences in the sample encode the same CDR3. The chain joins TRBV4-1 to TRBJ2-3; D is undetermined. Looked up from germline, CDR1 is MGHRA and CDR2 is YSYEKL. Trimming removed 0 bases from V and 0 bases from J, with 10 bases in between. The CDR3 has 16 amino acids. CDR3 bases: TGCGCCAGCAGCCAAGATCTACAGCGTAGCACAGATACGCAGTATTTT. Protein sequence: CASSQDLQRSTDTQYF.

This chain connects TRBV27 to TRBJ2-7; no definite D call. Germline CDR1 is MNHEY and CDR2 is SMNVEV (reference sequence). The germline V and J ends were trimmed by 6 bases and 0 bases, with 9 bases remaining between them. This CDR3 has 13 residues. CDR3 protein: CASRRSFSYEQYF. DNA of the CDR3: TGTGCCAGCAGGAGGTCCTTCTCCTACGAGCAGTACTTC.

This clone has a handful of counts. The V and J genes are TRBV5-1 and TRBJ2-7, with D uncertain. Trimming took 5 bases from V and 0 from J, leaving 9 bases between them. The CDR3 covers 13 residues. CDR1 is SGHRS and CDR2 is YFSETQ in the germline V gene. The CDR3 here is CASSSGISYEQYF. Written as DNA, the CDR3 is TGCGCCAGCAGTTCTGGGATCTCCTACGAGCAGTACTTC.

The V gene is TRBV19, the J gene TRBJ2-3, with D tentatively TRBD1 (7 bases). CDR1 and CDR2 from the germline V gene are LNHDA and SQIVND (reference sequence). This CDR3 contains 13 residues. Trimming removed 4 bases at V and 7 bases at J, with 12 bases between. The CDR3 here is CASSTTGDYTQYF. The CDR3 DNA reads as TGTGCCAGTAGTACCACAGGGGACTATACGCAGTATTTT.

V is TRBV7-9 and J is TRBJ2-1, with D possibly TRBD2 on 6 matching bases. V lost 1 base and J lost 5, with 9 bases in between. The CDR3 extends over 14 amino acids. Germline V lookup: CDR1 SEHNR, CDR2 FQNEAQ (reference sequence). The CDR3: CASSLGGENNEQFF. The CDR3 coding sequence is TGTGCCAGCAGCTTAGGGGGGGAAAACAATGAGCAGTTCTTC. The variable domain in full, with the rest retrieved from reference TRBV7-9 and TRBJ2-1, is DTGVSQNPRHKITKRGQNVTFRCDPISEHNRLYWYRQTLGQGPEFLTYFQNEAQLEKSRLLSDRFSAERPKGSFSTLEIQRTEQGDSAMYLCASSLGGENNEQFFGPGTRLTVL.

This clone was found a few times. CDR3 coding DNA: TGTGCCAGCAGCTTGCAGGGGGCCCACCCGAAGCATTTT. Translating gives CASSLQGAHPKHF. The chain combines TRBV5-6 with TRBJ1-5, with TRBD1 matching over 8 bases. J was trimmed by 14 bases and V by 1 base; bases with no gene match: 8. CDR3 length: 13 residues. Germline CDR1 and CDR2: SGHDT and YYEEEE.